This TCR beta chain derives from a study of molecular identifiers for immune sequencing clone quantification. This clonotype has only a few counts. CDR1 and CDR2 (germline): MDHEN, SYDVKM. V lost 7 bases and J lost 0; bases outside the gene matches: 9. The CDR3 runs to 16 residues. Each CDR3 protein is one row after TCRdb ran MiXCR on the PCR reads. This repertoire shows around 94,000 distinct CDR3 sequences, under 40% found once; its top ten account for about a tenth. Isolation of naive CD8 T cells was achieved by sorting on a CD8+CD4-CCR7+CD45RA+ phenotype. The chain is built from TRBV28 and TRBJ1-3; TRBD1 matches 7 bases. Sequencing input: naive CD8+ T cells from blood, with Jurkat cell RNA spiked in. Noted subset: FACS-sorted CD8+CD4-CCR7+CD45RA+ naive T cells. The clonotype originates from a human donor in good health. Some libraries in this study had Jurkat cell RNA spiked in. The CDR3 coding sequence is TGTGCCAGCAACAAACAGGGGATTCACTCTGGAAACACCATATATTTT. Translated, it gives CASNKQGIHSGNTIYF. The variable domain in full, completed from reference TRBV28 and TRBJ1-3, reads DVKVTQSSRYLVKRTGEKVFLECVQDMDHENMFWYRQDPGLGLRLIYFSYDVKMKEKGDIPEGYSVSREKKERFSLILESASTNQTSMYLCASNKQGIHSGNTIYFGEGSWLTVV.